These 25 T cell receptor beta chains originate from one sample sequenced in a study of low-dose radiotherapy and immunotherapy resistance in tumors. The time point here: after trial treatment. Treatment given: LDRT plus nivolumab, ipilimumab, low-dose cyclophosphamide and aspirin (RACIN trial). cDNA synthesis used a TRAV/TRBV-specific primer set for both chains. PCR amplification of the TCRs was performed with Phusion for 15 to 25 PCR cycles, and it relied on a constant-region primer together with a V-primer adapter. TCRdb recomputed calls from the reads with MiXCR, one row per CDR3 protein. The table lists 100,000 or so distinct CDR3 sequences, around 21% of them singletons, with about 4% in the top ten. Sequenced here: PBMCs, sampled after low-dose radiotherapy plus immunotherapy. The receptors were gathered from a male donor with prostate cancer.

This clonotype has at least ten counts. The rearrangement links TRBV4-2 to TRBJ2-1; TRBD2 matches at 14 bases. Looked up from germline, CDR1 is LGHNA and CDR2 is YNFKEQ. The CDR3 is made up of 17 amino acids. Losses at the gene ends were 1 base for V and 1 base for J; bases not matched to a gene: 0. CDR3 sequence reads: CASSQGTSGGSYNEQFF. The CDR3 DNA sequence: TGTGCCAGCAGCCAAGGGACTAGCGGGGGGTCCTACAATGAGCAGTTCTTC.

The chain joins TRBV28 to TRBJ1-1, with a possible D match to TRBD1 (6 bases). Per germline, CDR1 MDHEN and CDR2 SYDVKM. CDR3 length equals 13 residues. The V end lost 3 bases, the J end lost 6 bases, and 11 bases lay between the germline ends. The CDR3 bases are TGTGCCAGCAGTTTGGGGGGGGCGGCTGAAGCTTTCTTT. Translated, it gives CASSLGGAAEAFF.

This clonotype was seen once. This rearrangement joins TRBV4-1 to TRBJ1-6; no clear D gene. Trimming took off 4 bases at V and 9 bases at J, with 7 bases between the two ends. The germline V gene has CDR1 MGHRA and CDR2 YSYEKL. The CDR3 runs to 12 residues. CDR3 nucleotide sequence: TGCGCCAGCAGCCTACGGGGTTCACCCCTCCACTTT. Its translation is CASSLRGSPLHF.

This clonotype was recorded many times. The chain employs TRBV11-3 and TRBJ2-7; D gene unclear. The CDR3 length is 9 residues. V lost 8 bases to trimming and J lost 9 bases, with 8 bases between them. Germline V lookup: CDR1 SGHNT, CDR2 YENEEA. The chain's CDR3 is CASRVGQYF. CDR3 bases: TGTGCCAGCCGGGTGGGGCAGTACTTC.

This chain joins TRBV5-8 and TRBJ2-1; 16 positions match TRBD2. The CDR3 covers 19 residues. J gave up 7 bases and V 0 bases, and 10 bases lay outside the gene matches. Germline V lookup: CDR1 SGHTS, CDR2 YDEGEE. CDR3 nucleotide sequence: TGTGCCAGCAGCTTGGCCGGGACTAGCGGGGGGGCTGCGTGGAATGAGCAGTTCTTC. It yields the protein CASSLAGTSGGAAWNEQFF.

This chain uses TRBV4-2 with TRBJ1-2; the D is unclear. The germline V gene encodes CDR1 LGHNA and CDR2 YNFKEQ. The V end was cut by 3 bases, the J end by 8 bases, with 16 bases between. The CDR3 is 14 amino acids. The CDR3 sequence: CASSHTSDGNGYTF. For the CDR3, the DNA is TGTGCCAGCAGCCACACATCAGATGGGAACGGCTACACCTTC.

This clonotype was detected ten times or more. The V and J genes are TRBV6-1 and TRBJ2-1, with no clear D. V lost 7 bases and J 9 bases, leaving 22 bases between the germline ends. The CDR3 runs to 15 residues. Germline lookup yields CDR1 MNHNS and CDR2 SASEGT. In DNA, the CDR3 is TGTGCCAGCACCGACGCCTCCGGTCGCTGGAGTGAGCAGTTCTTC. Its protein product is CASTDASGRWSEQFF.

This clonotype was observed at least ten times. V usage is TRBV20-1 and J usage is TRBJ1-5; 7 nucleotides match TRBD1. Trimming at V came to 5 bases and at J to 2 bases, leaving 12 bases not matched to a gene. The CDR3 sequence is 16 residues long. Germline CDR1 is DFQATT and CDR2 is SNEGSKA (reference sequence). The DNA for the CDR3 is TGCAGTGCTTCCAATGACAGGGACGGTGGCAATCAGCCCCAGCATTTT. Its translation is CSASNDRDGGNQPQHF.

This clonotype was seen a few times. V and J are TRBV12-3 or TRBV12-4 and TRBJ1-1, with D perhaps matching TRBD1 (5 bases). The CDR3 length is 12 residues. V was trimmed by 5 bases and J by 6 bases, leaving 10 bases between them. The CDR3 coding sequence is TGTGCCAGCAGTCCCCAGGGCTCTGAAGCTTTCTTT. Protein sequence: CASSPQGSEAFF.

CDR3 in amino acids: CASRPELTGGNEQFF. The CDR3 region has the DNA TGTGCCAGCAGGCCGGAGCTGACGGGGGGCAATGAGCAGTTCTTC. This chain uses TRBV13 with TRBJ2-1; 7 bases align to TRBD2. The CDR3 runs to 15 residues. With 6 bases clipped from V and 6 bases from J, the junction kept 11 bases outside the gene matches. The germline V gene has CDR1 PRHDT and CDR2 FYEKMQ (reference sequence).

In regard to this clonotype: A far larger clone is a single base away, which makes a read error likely. This rearrangement joins TRBV5-4 to TRBJ2-1; TRBD1 agrees at 7 bases. This CDR3 region has 11 residues. V was clipped by 4 bases and J by 10 bases; unmatched bases: 2. In germline, CDR1 is SGHNT, CDR2 YYREEE (reference sequence). The CDR3 is CASSTGQEQFF. The CDR3 nucleotides read TGTGCCAGCAGCACGGGACAGGAGCAGTTCTTC.

The CDR3 region is CSARSGQPQETQYF. CDR3 bases: TGCAGTGCTAGATCGGGACAGCCCCAAGAGACCCAGTACTTC. The chain links TRBV20-1 to TRBJ2-5; 7 bases map to TRBD1. The CDR3 sequence is 14 residues long. V lost 2 bases, J lost 1 base, and 4 bases stayed unmatched. Germline-derived CDR1 and CDR2 are DFQATT and SNEGSKA (reference sequence).

This clonotype showed up many times. This chain uses TRBV5-4 with TRBJ1-1; 8 bases are shared with TRBD1. V was pared by 0 bases and J by 4 bases, with 11 bases of the junction left unmatched. Per the germline V gene, CDR1 is SGHNT and CDR2 is YYREEE (reference sequence). The length of the CDR3 is 17 residues. CDR3 nucleotide sequence: TGTGCCAGCAGCTTGGCCCGACTGACAGGGGTGGGCACTGAAGCTTTCTTT. Protein product: CASSLARLTGVGTEAFF.

This clonotype was counted ten times or more. V gene TRBV2 combines with J gene TRBJ2-3; D remains ambiguous. Germline CDR1 is SNHLY and CDR2 is FYNNEI. The CDR3 runs 16 residues. Trimming took 8 bases from V and 1 from J, leaving 19 bases between them. CDR3 protein: CASLRRLVVGTDTQYF. The CDR3 DNA follows: TGTGCCAGCCTAAGAAGACTGGTGGTTGGCACAGATACGCAGTATTTT.

This clonotype has at least ten counts. The chain uses TRBV20-1 and TRBJ2-2, with D possibly TRBD1 on 7 matching bases. Trimming took off 5 bases at V and 2 bases at J, with 18 bases between the two ends. The CDR3 consists of 16 residues. Germline-derived CDR1 and CDR2 are DFQATT and SNEGSKA (reference sequence). CDR3 nucleotide sequence: TGCAGTGCTTATGTCAGGGGGGAAAAAAACACCGGGGAGCTGTTTTTT. Protein product: CSAYVRGEKNTGELFF.

At least ten counts were recorded for this clonotype. The chain combines TRBV27 with TRBJ1-2, with TRBD1 as a possible D gene (5 bases). Trimming shortened V by 5 bases and J by 2 bases, and 9 bases separated the two germline ends. The germline gives CDR1 MNHEY, CDR2 SMNVEV (reference sequence). The CDR3 has 13 amino acids. The chain's CDR3 is CASSRGGNYGYTF. The CDR3 coding sequence is TGTGCCAGCAGTAGGGGTGGGAACTATGGCTACACCTTC.

The chain employs TRBV27 and TRBJ2-1; D is unclear. Per germline, CDR1 MNHEY and CDR2 SMNVEV (reference sequence). V was cut by 5 bases and J by 9 bases, with 11 bases left in between. This CDR3 contains 12 residues. This chain's CDR3 is CASSRPPGEQFF. The CDR3 DNA is TGTGCCAGCAGTCGCCCGCCTGGTGAGCAGTTCTTC.

This clonotype showed up many times. The chain links TRBV7-2 to TRBJ2-7, with TRBD1 identical over 10 bases. The CDR3 totals 16 residues. Germline CDR1 reads SGHTA; CDR2 reads FQGNSA. The V gene end was trimmed by 5 bases and the J gene end by 5 bases; junction bases not matched to a gene: 12. In DNA form, the CDR3 reads TGTGCCAGCAGCGAGGACGGGACAGGGGCTCCTCACGAGCAGTACTTC. Translating it yields CASSEDGTGAPHEQYF.

This clonotype was found many times. This rearrangement joins TRBV6-4 to TRBJ1-1; possibly TRBD1 for D (6 bases). The V end lost 7 bases, the J end lost 1 base, and 10 bases lay between the germline ends. The CDR3 is made up of 13 amino acids. Germline V gives CDR1 MRHNA, CDR2 SNTAGT. The CDR3 spells CASMGAPNTEAFF. CDR3 DNA sequence: TGTGCCAGCATGGGGGCTCCGAACACTGAAGCTTTCTTT.

This clonotype appeared many times. J is TRBJ1-3 and V is TRBV2; 7 bases are a match to TRBD1. V shed 6 bases and J 2 bases; nucleotides not matched to a gene: 7. The CDR3 is 15 residues long. Germline V CDR1 and CDR2: SNHLY, FYNNEI. CDR3 DNA: TGTGCCAGCAGCGCCGACAGGGCGACTGGAAACACCATATATTTT. Its translation: CASSADRATGNTIYF.

This clonotype was recorded many times. The rearrangement uses TRBV4-1 and TRBJ2-4; D is possibly TRBD2 (6 bases). Between the trimmed V and J ends, which lost 2 bases and 9 bases, there was a span of 17 bases. Germline lookup yields CDR1 MGHRA and CDR2 YSYEKL. The CDR3 is made up of 15 amino acids. The CDR3 region is CASSQRLGDGGIQYF. The CDR3, as DNA: TGCGCCAGCAGCCAACGCCTAGGGGACGGGGGCATTCAGTACTTC.

Many counts were recorded for this clonotype. The V call is TRBV5-6, the J call TRBJ1-1, with D possibly TRBD1 on 5 matching bases. The CDR3 loop spans 15 amino acids. V gave up 2 bases and J gave up 1 base, with 12 bases separating them. Germline CDR1 reads SGHDT; CDR2 reads YYEEEE. CDR3 DNA: TGTGCCAGCAGCTTTCTGGGGGGTGCGAACACTGAAGCTTTCTTT. As protein: CASSFLGGANTEAFF.

This clonotype was observed at least ten times. The rearrangement uses TRBV12-3 or TRBV12-4 and TRBJ2-5; D gene uncertain. This CDR3 has 11 residues. The V end was cut by 6 bases, the J end by 4 bases, with 6 bases between. The CDR3 DNA is TGTGCCAGCAGACAGATAGAGACCCAGTACTTC. Amino acid sequence: CASRQIETQYF.

This clonotype was observed many times. The chain recombines TRBV6-2 or TRBV6-3 with TRBJ2-3; TRBD2 matches 14 bases. Germline trimming cut 6 bases from V and 3 bases from J; bases unmatched to any gene: 5. CDR1 and CDR2 (germline): MNHEY, SVGEGT. CDR3 length equals 16 residues. The CDR3 protein is CASRLTSGGATDTQYF. CDR3 DNA sequence: TGTGCCAGCAGATTGACTAGCGGGGGGGCGACAGATACGCAGTATTTT.

A remark on this clonotype: This probably arose from a read error, given a far larger clone one base away. The chain combines TRBV13 with TRBJ1-1; D is unclear. This CDR3 has 15 amino acids. V was trimmed by 7 bases and J by 0 bases, leaving 15 bases between them. Germline V CDR1 and CDR2: PRHDT, FYEKMQ (reference sequence). CDR3 bases: TGTGCCAGCACAGGAGGCGAGACAATGAACACTGAAGCTTTCTTT. This gives the protein CASTGGETMNTEAFF.